This TCR beta chain stems from a study of T cells in Graves' hyperthyroidism and ophthalmopathy. General study points: Stable hyperthyroidism was separated from ophthalmopathy by a model based on 13 V-J features.

The investigators amplified TCR beta CDR3 regions from RNA transcripts. The study used the HTBI primer set for a first-round RT-PCR of the TCR CDR3. TCRdb re-called the multiplex PCR reads with MiXCR, one entry per CDR3 protein. The sample holds over 150,000 distinct CDR3 sequences, over 15% seen once. Lactation, pregnancy, other autoimmune disease or uncontrolled infection excluded patients. The sample holds many counts of this clonotype. Its target is not known. CDR3 length equals 15 residues. CDR1 is SEHNR and CDR2 is FQNEAQ in the germline V gene (reference sequence). Trimming stripped 3 bases from V and 3 bases from J, with 12 bases between.

The sample taken for sequencing was blood. The chain joins TRBV7-9 to TRBJ2-1; TRBD1 might be the D (6 bases). This TCR came from a woman aged 50 to 60 with Graves' hyperthyroidism. The CDR3 coding sequence is TGTGCCAGCAGCTTTAGACAGGCGAGCTACAATGAGCAGTTCTTC. This codes for CASSFRQASYNEQFF.